The 2 T cell receptor beta chains below were found in one sample sequenced in a study of shared T cell receptors in the human thymus. Produced via immunoSEQ multiplex PCR; TCRdb's table is partial and in-frame only. The table records hundreds of thousands of clones, approximately 89% of them present only once. These data were also filed under a second study, of human thymus T cells.

Sequencing was carried out using thymocytes. Receptor source: a boy under two years old with a congenital heart defect.

The J gene is TRBJ1-5, the V gene TRBV27; D possibly corresponds to TRBD1 (5 bases). Germline-derived CDR1 and CDR2 are MNHEY and SMNVEV (reference sequence). The CDR3 covers 15 residues. V gave up 2 bases and J gave up 7 bases, with 15 bases separating them. The CDR3 sequence is CASSLNRPSIQPQHF. DNA of the CDR3: TGTGCCAGCAGTTTAAACAGGCCCAGTATCCAGCCCCAGCATTTT.

Here the CDR3 DNA reads TGTGCCAGCAGTTTAAAGGGGCAAGGGGGCAAAACAGATACGCAGTATTTT. Amino acid sequence: CASSLKGQGGKTDTQYF. The chain couples TRBV28 to TRBJ2-3; 7 nucleotides line up with TRBD1. V was clipped by 2 bases and J by 3 bases; unmatched bases: 11. CDR1 is MDHEN, CDR2 SYDVKM, per germline. The CDR3 extends over 17 amino acids. The variable domain in full, with the rest retrieved from reference TRBV28 and TRBJ2-3, is DVKVTQSSRYLVKRTGEKVFLECVQDMDHENMFWYRQDPGLGLRLIYFSYDVKMKEKGDIPEGYSVSREKKERFSLILESASTNQTSMYLCASSLKGQGGKTDTQYFGPGTRLTVL.